What follows is one T cell receptor beta chain and its context. The sample comes from a study of cytomegalovirus exposure and HLA in healthy donors. The CDR3 is 15 amino acids. Germline values: CDR1 SGHRS, CDR2 YFSETQ. V gave up 0 bases and J gave up 0 bases, with 7 bases separating them. PCR primers comprised 60 Vbeta and 13 Jbeta primers. The protocol was immunoSEQ multiplex PCR, while the TCRdb copy is restricted to in-frame clones and leaves out a portion. The sample shows roughly 100,000 clones, roughly four fifths of them seen only once. V and J are TRBV5-1 and TRBJ1-5, with TRBD1 as a possible D gene (5 bases). The specimen sequenced was PBMCs. The clonotype comes from a man aged 25-45 years in good health and CMV-seropositive. CDR3 sequence: CASSLEGDSNQPQHF. Here the CDR3 DNA reads TGCGCCAGCAGCTTGGAAGGGGATAGCAATCAGCCCCAGCATTTT.